This T cell receptor (beta chain) was captured in a study of cytomegalovirus exposure and HLA in healthy donors. About the research overall: Membership in the Caucasian-associated ancestry cluster was found for about 80% of nearly 400 genotyped donors.

The PCR had 60 Vbeta and 13 Jbeta primers. The data were produced by immunoSEQ multiplex PCR, yet TCRdb's version contains in-frame clones alone and is incomplete. The table has around 230,000 clones, 82% seen once. Remarks on this clone: Antigen unknown.

Germline loops: CDR1 SGDLS, CDR2 YYNGEE. Trimming shortened V by 4 bases and J by 2 bases, and 10 bases separated the two germline ends. This CDR3 comprises 14 residues. Study-level findings and limits: One variant, a missense change in DCLRE1C, was linked in a later analysis to TCR beta V- and J-gene trimming. There were a few CMV-associated chains whose specificity for CMV antigens was confirmed in vitro. Immune exposure was documented only through CMV serostatus.

Sequencing used PBMCs. The TCR comes from a man aged 40-55 years in good health and CMV-seropositive. The rearrangement links TRBV9 to TRBJ1-5; D is ambiguous. As DNA, the CDR3 is TGTGCCAGCAGCCCAGACTGGGGCAATCAGCCCCAGCATTTT. It is translated as CASSPDWGNQPQHF. The whole variable domain, filled in from reference TRBV9 and TRBJ1-5, reads DSGVTQTPKHLITATGQRVTLRCSPRSGDLSVYWYQQSLDQGLQFLIQYYNGEERAKGNILERFSAQQFPDLHSELNLSSLELGDSALYFCASSPDWGNQPQHFGDGTRLSIL.